This T cell receptor (beta chain) came from a study of glioma-infiltrating T cells after dendritic cell vaccination. Study-wide context: Between the early 2000s and the early 2010s, patients got autologous tumor lysate-pulsed dendritic cell vaccines. Dendritic cells derived from monocytes and pulsed with autologous tumor lysate formed the vaccine.

The PCR used 60 V beta and 13 J beta primers. Only in-frame clones appear in the TCRdb table, and some are missing; sequencing was by immunoSEQ multiplex PCR. Of approximately 93,000 clones in the sample, less than 85% were seen once. The length of the CDR3 is 16 residues. After removal of 7 bases from V and 6 bases from J, the junction contained 15 bases not matched to a gene. CDR1 is LNHDA, CDR2 SQIVND, per germline (reference sequence). As to time point: after dendritic cell vaccination, including at tumor progression/relapse. This clone was counted between two and nine times. The sequenced sample was blood, obtained after dendritic cell vaccination. The source of this sequence is a human donor with glioblastoma. The V call is TRBV19, the J call TRBJ1-2; 9 bases line up with TRBD1. CDR3 in amino acids: CASINTGTGKIHGYTF. In DNA, the CDR3 is TGTGCCAGTATTAACACCGGGACAGGGAAGATCCATGGCTACACCTTC. Complete variable domain (other parts from reference TRBV19 and TRBJ1-2): DGGITQSPKYLFRKEGQNVTLSCEQNLNHDAMYWYRQDPGQGLRLIYYSQIVNDFQKGDIAEGYSVSREKKESFPLTVTSAQKNPTAFYLCASINTGTGKIHGYTFGSGTRLTVV.